The 18 T cell receptor beta chains presented below share a single source sample, sequenced in a study of STAT5B mutations in CD4+ large granular lymphocyte leukemia. Clones were read by immunoSEQ multiplex PCR, and TCRdb kept only the in-frame ones, dropping some. The sample yields tens of thousands of clones, 87% seen once. The sequenced material came from CD4+ T cells from blood buffy coats. These receptors all stem from a human donor in good health.

The chain has TRBV6-5 and TRBJ1-2, with 8 bases identical to TRBD1. The germline gives CDR1 MNHEY, CDR2 SVGAGI. CDR3 length equals 14 residues. V was pared by 4 bases and J by 4 bases, with 5 bases of the junction left unmatched. The CDR3: CASSFLDRGYGYTF. The CDR3, as DNA: TGTGCCAGCAGTTTTCTAGACAGGGGCTATGGCTACACCTTC.

The chain carries TRBV5-1 and TRBJ2-2, with 8 bases aligning to TRBD1. Looked up from germline, CDR1 is SGHRS and CDR2 is YFSETQ. This CDR3 has 16 amino acids. V shed 3 bases, J shed 4 bases, and the junction held 8 bases outside the gene matches. Here the CDR3 reads CASSWAAGGSTGELFF. The CDR3 bases are TGCGCCAGCAGCTGGGCGGCAGGGGGCAGCACCGGGGAGCTGTTTTTT.

This rearrangement joins TRBV6-1 to TRBJ1-2; 8 nucleotides line up with TRBD1. This CDR3 spans 15 amino acids. V lost 4 bases to trimming and J lost 8 bases; unmatched junction nucleotides: 12. Germline V gives CDR1 MNHNS, CDR2 SASEGT. In DNA form, the CDR3 reads TGTGCCAGCAGTGGACAGGGGTCCCCCCTGGGGGGCTACACCTTC. Residues: CASSGQGSPLGGYTF.

The V and J genes are TRBV5-6 and TRBJ2-3, with 7 bases identical to TRBD1. CDR3 length equals 15 residues. The J segment lost 2 bases and the V segment lost 4 bases, leaving 7 bases of the junction unmatched. Germline CDR1 SGHDT, CDR2 YYEEEE. CDR3 sequence: CASSRGTDNTDTQYF. The DNA of the CDR3 is TGTGCCAGCAGCCGAGGGACAGACAACACAGATACGCAGTATTTT. Full variable domain (remainder filled in from reference TRBV5-6 and TRBJ2-3): DAGVTQSPTHLIKTRGQQVTLRCSPKSGHDTVSWYQQALGQGPQFIFQYYEEEERQRGNFPDRFSGHQFPNYSSELNVNALLLGDSALYLCASSRGTDNTDTQYFGPGTRLTVL.

This chain links TRBV5-6 with TRBJ2-3, with 8 bases matching TRBD1. There are 14 residues in the CDR3. Germline CDR1 SGHDT, CDR2 YYEEEE. V shed 7 bases and J 0 bases; nucleotides not matched to a gene: 4. The CDR3, as DNA: TGTGCCAGCCGGGACAGGCCTAGCACAGATACGCAGTATTTT. This codes for CASRDRPSTDTQYF.

The CDR3, as DNA: TGTGCCAGCAGCTTAGGAGGGGAGAACACTGAAGCTTTCTTT. It is translated as CASSLGGENTEAFF. The V gene is TRBV7-2, the J gene TRBJ1-1, with D tentatively TRBD1 (5 bases). Trimming pared 1 base from V and 1 base from J, leaving 7 bases between. The germline V gene encodes CDR1 SGHTA and CDR2 FQGNSA. This CDR3 region has 14 residues.

The chain combines TRBV19 with TRBJ2-7; D perhaps matches TRBD2 (6 bases). Germline V gives CDR1 LNHDA, CDR2 SQIVND (reference sequence). Trimming cost V 1 base and J 3 bases, with 10 bases left between them. This CDR3 comprises 14 residues. CDR3 sequence reads: CASSIASGFYEQYF. In DNA, the CDR3 is TGTGCCAGTAGTATAGCCAGCGGGTTCTACGAGCAGTACTTC.

Note on this clone: At one boundary the junction diverges from the germline segment, which might be a read error. The chain employs TRBV11-2 and TRBJ1-4, with unresolved D. In germline, CDR1 is SGHAT, CDR2 FQNNGV. The CDR3 is 14 amino acids. For the CDR3, the DNA is TGTGCCAGCAGCTGGCGATCAACTAATGAAGAACTGTTTTTT. Protein sequence: CASSWRSTNEELFF.

V is TRBV9 and J is TRBJ1-1; D call uncertain. Trimming pared 0 bases from V and 1 base from J, leaving 10 bases between. Germline-derived CDR1 and CDR2 are SGDLS and YYNGEE. The CDR3 is made up of 15 amino acids. CDR3 amino acids: CASSVESLPNTEAFF. The CDR3 region has the DNA TGTGCCAGCAGCGTAGAAAGCTTGCCGAACACTGAAGCTTTCTTT.

This clone was observed a single time. The V gene is TRBV6-5, the J gene TRBJ2-1, with 8 bases aligning to TRBD2. The CDR3 runs 15 residues. The V segment lost 0 bases and the J segment 9 bases; nucleotides outside the gene matches: 7. Germline loops: CDR1 MNHEY, CDR2 SVGAGI. CDR3 sequence: CASSYSSGNEGEQFF. The DNA for the CDR3 is TGTGCCAGCAGTTACTCTAGCGGGAACGAGGGTGAGCAGTTCTTC.

The chain uses TRBV9 and TRBJ1-3, with 7 bases identical to TRBD1. Germline CDR1 SGDLS, CDR2 YYNGEE. V shed 5 bases, J shed 9 bases, and the junction held 14 bases outside the gene matches. The CDR3 covers 15 residues. CDR3 region: CASRWEGAAGGTIYF. Written as DNA, the CDR3 is TGTGCCAGCAGATGGGAGGGGGCGGCGGGAGGCACCATATATTTT.

V is TRBV10-3 and J is TRBJ1-1; TRBD1 might be the D (5 bases). This CDR3 comprises 16 residues. The germline V and J ends were trimmed by 4 bases and 5 bases, with 20 bases remaining between them. Germline-derived CDR1 and CDR2 are ENHRY and SYGVKD. CDR3 in amino acids: CAISGSGAPRGTEAFF. The CDR3 DNA reads as TGTGCCATCAGTGGGTCTGGGGCCCCGAGAGGTACTGAAGCTTTCTTT.

The gene calls are TRBV29-1 and TRBJ2-2; D is unclear. The CDR3 length is 11 residues. Per the germline V gene, CDR1 is SQVTM and CDR2 is ANQGSEA. With 6 bases removed from V and 6 bases from J, the gap between germline ends came to 8 bases. Here the CDR3 reads CSVLTSGELFF. CDR3 sequence (DNA): TGCAGCGTCCTTACCTCCGGGGAGCTGTTTTTT.

The chain links TRBV15 to TRBJ1-2, with D maybe TRBD1 (6 bases). The CDR3 is made up of 15 amino acids. Between the trimmed V and J ends, which lost 1 base and 8 bases, there was a span of 17 bases. The germline V gene encodes CDR1 LNHNV and CDR2 YYDKDF (reference sequence). CDR3 sequence: CATSRGGGQREGYTF. The DNA for the CDR3 is TGTGCCACCAGCAGAGGGGGGGGACAAAGAGAGGGCTACACCTTC.

The chain is built from TRBV4-3 and TRBJ1-1; D is unresolved. The CDR3 has 17 amino acids. Trimming shortened V by 0 bases and J by 2 bases, and 16 bases separated the two germline ends. CDR1 LGHNA and CDR2 YSLEER come from the germline V gene. The CDR3 DNA reads TGCGCCAGCAGCCAAGATTTCGGGGAAGCTGGCAACACTGAAGCTTTCTTT. Translating gives CASSQDFGEAGNTEAFF.

This chain links TRBV14 with TRBJ2-7; 9 bases fit TRBD2. Losses at the gene ends were 2 bases for V and 3 bases for J; bases not matched to a gene: 2. The CDR3 spans 14 residues. The germline V gene has CDR1 SGHDN and CDR2 FVKESK. Here the CDR3 DNA reads TGTGCCAGCAGCCAACTAGCGGGAAACTACGAGCAGTACTTC. This sequence encodes CASSQLAGNYEQYF.

V usage is TRBV18 and J usage is TRBJ1-4, with D perhaps TRBD1 (5 bases). The CDR3 is 15 amino acids. Between the trimmed V and J ends, which lost 3 bases and 7 bases, there was a span of 15 bases. CDR1 is KGHSH and CDR2 is LQKENI in the germline V gene. CDR3 sequence reads: CASSPGAGGSEKLFF. DNA of the CDR3: TGTGCCAGCTCACCCGGGGCTGGGGGTAGTGAAAAACTGTTTTTT.

This clone was recorded only once. The chain combines TRBV5-4 with TRBJ2-1; 8 nucleotides line up with TRBD2. The CDR3 has 16 amino acids. The V gene end was trimmed by 4 bases and the J gene end by 8 bases; junction bases not matched to a gene: 14. Germline V gives CDR1 SGHNT, CDR2 YYREEE (reference sequence). CDR3 in DNA: TGTGCCAGCAGCAAAACCGGGACTAGGGCTTCCCATGAGCAGTTCTTC. Translation gives CASSKTGTRASHEQFF.